Below, one T cell receptor beta chain is given with its context. The data are from a study of blood T cell repertoires in COVID-19. Turning to the study itself: Samples came from the United States, Italy and Spain, spanning acute and convalescent COVID-19.

Using immunoSEQ multiplex PCR, the repertoire was profiled, and TCRdb retains in-frame clones only, with some absent. The data contain 200,000 to 250,000 clones, roughly 85% of them singletons. Per germline, CDR1 LGHNA and CDR2 YNFKEQ. This CDR3 has 14 residues. V lost 4 bases and J lost 1, with 10 bases in between. A COVID-19 case had been met by exposed participants during the 2 weeks before study entry. Sequenced: PBMCs or T cells enriched from blood (not recorded which). The clonotype originates from a woman between 50 and 59 years old who had been exposed to COVID-19. The chain is built from TRBV4-2 and TRBJ1-1; tentative D call: TRBD1 (6 bases). The CDR3 loop reads CASSPRTANTEAFF. The CDR3 DNA follows: TGTGCCAGCAGCCCGAGGACAGCGAACACTGAAGCTTTCTTT.